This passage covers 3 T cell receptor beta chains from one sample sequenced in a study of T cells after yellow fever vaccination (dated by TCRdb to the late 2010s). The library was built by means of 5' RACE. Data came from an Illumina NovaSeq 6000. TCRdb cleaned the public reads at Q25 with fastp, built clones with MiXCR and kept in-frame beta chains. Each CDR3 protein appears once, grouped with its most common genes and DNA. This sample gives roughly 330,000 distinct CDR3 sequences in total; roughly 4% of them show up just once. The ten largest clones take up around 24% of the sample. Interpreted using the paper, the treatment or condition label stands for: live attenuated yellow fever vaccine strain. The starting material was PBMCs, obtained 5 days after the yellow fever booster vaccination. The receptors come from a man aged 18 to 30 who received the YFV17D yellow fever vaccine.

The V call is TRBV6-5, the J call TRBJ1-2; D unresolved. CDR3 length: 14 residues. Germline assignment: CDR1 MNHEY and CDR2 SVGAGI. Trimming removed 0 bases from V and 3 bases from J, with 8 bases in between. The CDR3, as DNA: TGTGCCAGCAGTTACTCGGCAGCCCACTATGGCTACACCTTC. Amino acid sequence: CASSYSAAHYGYTF.

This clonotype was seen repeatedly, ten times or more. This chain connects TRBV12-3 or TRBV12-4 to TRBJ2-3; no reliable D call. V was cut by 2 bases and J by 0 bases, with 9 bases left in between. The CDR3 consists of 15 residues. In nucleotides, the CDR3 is TGTGCCAGCAGTTTAAGTCCCGTGAGCACAGATACGCAGTATTTT. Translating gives CASSLSPVSTDTQYF.

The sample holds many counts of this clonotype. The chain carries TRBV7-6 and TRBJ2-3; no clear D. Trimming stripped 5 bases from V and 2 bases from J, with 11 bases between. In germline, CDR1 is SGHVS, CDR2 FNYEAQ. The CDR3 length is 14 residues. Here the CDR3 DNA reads TGTGCCAGCAGCCCAGACTCGTACACAGATACGCAGTATTTT. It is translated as CASSPDSYTDTQYF.